This T cell receptor (beta chain) was retrieved from a study of CD4 T cells in relation to SARS-CoV-2 and coronaviruses. About this clone: Its antigen is undetermined.

Produced via immunoSEQ multiplex PCR; TCRdb's table is partial and in-frame only. The sample holds 24,000 or so clones, around 82% seen once. CD4+ T cells from unexposed donors were obtained before the COVID-19 pandemic (2011-2018). After ten to eleven days of culture, CD4+ T cells were isolated. This TCR was sampled from a human donor in good health. The sample was CD4+ T cells from PBMCs, cultured in vitro.

CDR3 region: CASSPGTDHGYTF. The DNA of the CDR3 is TGTGCCAGCTCGCCCGGGACAGATCATGGCTACACCTTC. The V and J genes are TRBV18 and TRBJ1-2; 7 nucleotides agree with TRBD1. J gave up 6 bases and V 6 bases, and 7 bases lay outside the gene matches. There are 13 residues in the CDR3. Germline V gene sequence: CDR1 KGHSH, CDR2 LQKENI.